What follows is one T cell receptor beta chain and its context. Its matching antigen is unknown. CDR3 length: 12 residues. V shed 4 bases and J shed 6 bases, with 7 bases lying between them. Per germline, CDR1 SNHLY and CDR2 FYNNEI. Some clones are missing from TCRdb's copy, which holds only in-frame ones; the method was immunoSEQ multiplex PCR. The sample carries under 85,000 clones, 90% to 95% recorded once. The data were obtained in a study of OX40 agonist ivuxolimab in advanced cancers. Overall study: Hepatocellular carcinoma, melanoma, renal cell or head and neck cancer affected the dose-escalation patients.

Study results and caveats: Those patients achieving a partial response at 0.1-3.0 mg/kg showed among the lowest clonal expansion.

The chain employs TRBV2 and TRBJ2-1; D uncertain. The material was CD4+ or CD8+ T cells sorted from blood, obtained in a trial of the OX40 agonist ivuxolimab. The origin of this receptor is an adult with an advanced solid tumor such as melanoma, head and neck, liver or kidney cancer. The CDR3 reads CASSGTPNEQFF. The CDR3 DNA follows: TGTGCCAGCAGTGGAACGCCCAATGAGCAGTTCTTC.